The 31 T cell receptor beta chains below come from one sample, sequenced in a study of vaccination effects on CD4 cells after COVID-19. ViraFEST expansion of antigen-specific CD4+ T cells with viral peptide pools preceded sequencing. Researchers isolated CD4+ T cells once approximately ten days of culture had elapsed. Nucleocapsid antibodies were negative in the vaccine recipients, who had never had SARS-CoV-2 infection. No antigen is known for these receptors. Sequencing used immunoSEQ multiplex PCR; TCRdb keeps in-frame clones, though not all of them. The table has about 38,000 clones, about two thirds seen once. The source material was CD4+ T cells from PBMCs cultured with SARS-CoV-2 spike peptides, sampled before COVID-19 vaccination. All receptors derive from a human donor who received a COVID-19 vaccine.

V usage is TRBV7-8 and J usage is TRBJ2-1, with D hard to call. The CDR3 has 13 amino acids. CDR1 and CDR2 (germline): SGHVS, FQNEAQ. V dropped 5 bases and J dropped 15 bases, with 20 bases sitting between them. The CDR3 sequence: CASSPRTSPVSFF. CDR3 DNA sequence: TGTGCCAGCAGCCCCAGGACGTCCCCCGTTTCGTTCTTC.

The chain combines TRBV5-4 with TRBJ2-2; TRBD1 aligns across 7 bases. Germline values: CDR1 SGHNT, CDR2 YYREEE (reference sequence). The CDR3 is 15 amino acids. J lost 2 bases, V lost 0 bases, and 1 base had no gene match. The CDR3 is CASSLDRGNTGELFF. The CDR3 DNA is TGTGCCAGCAGCTTGGACAGGGGCAACACCGGGGAGCTGTTTTTT.

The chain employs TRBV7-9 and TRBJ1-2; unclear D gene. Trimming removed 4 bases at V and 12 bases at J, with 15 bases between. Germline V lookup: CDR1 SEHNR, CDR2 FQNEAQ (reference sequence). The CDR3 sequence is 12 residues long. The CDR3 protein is CASSYDRVENTF. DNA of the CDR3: TGTGCCAGCAGCTATGACCGGGTAGAAAACACCTTC.

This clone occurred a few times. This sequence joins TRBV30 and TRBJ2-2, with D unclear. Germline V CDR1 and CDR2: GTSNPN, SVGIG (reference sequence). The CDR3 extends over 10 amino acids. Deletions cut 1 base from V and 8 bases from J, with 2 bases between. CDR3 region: CAWSGGELFF. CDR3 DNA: TGTGCCTGGAGTGGTGGGGAGCTGTTTTTT. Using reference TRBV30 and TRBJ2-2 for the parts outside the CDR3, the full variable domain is SQTIHQWPATLVQPVGSPLSLECTVEGTSNPNLYWYRQAAGRGLQLLFYSVGIGQISSEVPQNLSASRPQDRQFILSSKKLLLSDSGFYLCAWSGGELFFGEGSRLTVL.

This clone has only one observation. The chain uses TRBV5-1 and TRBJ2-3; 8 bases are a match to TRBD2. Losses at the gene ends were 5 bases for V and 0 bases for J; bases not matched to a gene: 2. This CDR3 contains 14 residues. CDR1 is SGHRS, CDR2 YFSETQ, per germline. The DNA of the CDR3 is TGCGCCAGCAGACTAGCGGTTAGCACAGATACGCAGTATTTT. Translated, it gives CASRLAVSTDTQYF.

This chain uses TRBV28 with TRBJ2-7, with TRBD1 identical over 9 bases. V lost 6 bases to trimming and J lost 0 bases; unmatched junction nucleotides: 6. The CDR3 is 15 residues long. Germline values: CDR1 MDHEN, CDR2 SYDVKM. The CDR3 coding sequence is TGTGCCAGCAGCCTCTCGGGACAGGGCTCCTACGAGCAGTACTTC. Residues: CASSLSGQGSYEQYF.

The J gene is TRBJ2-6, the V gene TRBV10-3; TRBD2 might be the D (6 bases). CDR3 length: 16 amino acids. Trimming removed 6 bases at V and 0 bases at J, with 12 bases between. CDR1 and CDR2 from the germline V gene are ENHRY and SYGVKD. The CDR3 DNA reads TGTGCCATCAGGGGGGGAGCTAGCTCTGGGGCCAACGTCCTGACTTTC. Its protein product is CAIRGGASSGANVLTF.

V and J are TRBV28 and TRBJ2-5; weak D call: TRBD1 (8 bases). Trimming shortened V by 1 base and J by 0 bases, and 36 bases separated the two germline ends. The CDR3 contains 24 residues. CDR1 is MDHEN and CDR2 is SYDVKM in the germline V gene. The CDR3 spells CASSLSRQGARGLGSGGDQETQYF. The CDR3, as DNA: TGTGCCAGCAGTTTATCTCGCCAGGGGGCGCGGGGACTGGGTTCGGGGGGCGACCAAGAGACCCAGTACTTC.

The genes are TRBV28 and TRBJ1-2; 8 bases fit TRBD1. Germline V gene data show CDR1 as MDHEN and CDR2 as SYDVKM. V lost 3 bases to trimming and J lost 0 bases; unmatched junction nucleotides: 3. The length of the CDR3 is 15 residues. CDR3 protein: CASSFTGGANYGYTF. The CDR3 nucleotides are TGTGCCAGCAGTTTTACAGGGGGAGCTAACTATGGCTACACCTTC.

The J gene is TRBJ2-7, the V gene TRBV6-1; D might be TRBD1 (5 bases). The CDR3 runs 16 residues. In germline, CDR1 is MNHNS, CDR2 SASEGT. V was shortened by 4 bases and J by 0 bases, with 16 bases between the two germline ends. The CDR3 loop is CASSGGKTGSSYEQYF. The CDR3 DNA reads TGTGCCAGCAGTGGGGGAAAAACAGGAAGCTCCTACGAGCAGTACTTC.

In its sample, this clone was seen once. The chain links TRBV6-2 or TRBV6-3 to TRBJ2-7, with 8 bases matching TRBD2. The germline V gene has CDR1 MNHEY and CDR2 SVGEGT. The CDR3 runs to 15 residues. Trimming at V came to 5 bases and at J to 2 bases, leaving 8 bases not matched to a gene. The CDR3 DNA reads TGTGCCAGCAGTCTAAGCGGGGGCCCAACCTACGAGCAGTACTTC. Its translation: CASSLSGGPTYEQYF.

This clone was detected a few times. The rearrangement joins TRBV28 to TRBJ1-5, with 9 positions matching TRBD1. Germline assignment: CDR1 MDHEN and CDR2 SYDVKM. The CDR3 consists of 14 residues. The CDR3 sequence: CATNRDRGNQPQHF. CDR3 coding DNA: TGTGCGACAAATCGGGACAGGGGCAATCAGCCCCAGCATTTT.

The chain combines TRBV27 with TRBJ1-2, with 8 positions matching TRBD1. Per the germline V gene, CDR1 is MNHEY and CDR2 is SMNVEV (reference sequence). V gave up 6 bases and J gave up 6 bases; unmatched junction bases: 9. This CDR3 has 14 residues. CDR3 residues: CASRKDRERDGYTF. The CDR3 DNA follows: TGTGCCAGCAGAAAGGACAGGGAGAGGGATGGCTACACCTTC.

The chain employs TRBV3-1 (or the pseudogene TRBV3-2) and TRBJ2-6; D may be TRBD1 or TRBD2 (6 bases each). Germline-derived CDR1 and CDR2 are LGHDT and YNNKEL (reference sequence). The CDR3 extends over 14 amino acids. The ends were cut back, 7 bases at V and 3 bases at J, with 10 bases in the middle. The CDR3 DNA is TGTGCCAGCAACAAGGGGGGTGGGGCCAACGTCCTGACTTTC. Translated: CASNKGGGANVLTF.

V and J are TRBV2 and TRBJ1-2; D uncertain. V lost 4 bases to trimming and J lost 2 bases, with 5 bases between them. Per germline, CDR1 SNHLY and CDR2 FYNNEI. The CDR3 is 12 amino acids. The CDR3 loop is CASSGGNYGYTF. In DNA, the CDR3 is TGTGCCAGCAGTGGTGGGAACTATGGCTACACCTTC.

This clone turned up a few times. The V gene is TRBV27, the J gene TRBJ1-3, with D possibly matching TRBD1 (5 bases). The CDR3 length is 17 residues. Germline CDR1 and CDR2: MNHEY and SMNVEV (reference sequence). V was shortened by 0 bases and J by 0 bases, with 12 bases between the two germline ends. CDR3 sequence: CASSLSAGANSGNTIYF. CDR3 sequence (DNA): TGTGCCAGCAGTTTATCAGCCGGGGCCAACTCTGGAAACACCATATATTTT.

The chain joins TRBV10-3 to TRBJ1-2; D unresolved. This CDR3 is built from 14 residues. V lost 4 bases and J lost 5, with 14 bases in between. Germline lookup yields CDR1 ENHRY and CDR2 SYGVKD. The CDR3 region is CAISAPPSSYGYTF. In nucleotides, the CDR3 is TGTGCCATCAGTGCTCCTCCTTCCAGTTATGGCTACACCTTC.

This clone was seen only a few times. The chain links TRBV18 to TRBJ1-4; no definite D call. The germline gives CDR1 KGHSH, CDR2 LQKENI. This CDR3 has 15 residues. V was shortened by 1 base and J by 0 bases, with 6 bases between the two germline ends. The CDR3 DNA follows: TGTGCCAGCTCACCACAGGGAGCAACTAATGAAAAACTGTTTTTT. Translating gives CASSPQGATNEKLFF.

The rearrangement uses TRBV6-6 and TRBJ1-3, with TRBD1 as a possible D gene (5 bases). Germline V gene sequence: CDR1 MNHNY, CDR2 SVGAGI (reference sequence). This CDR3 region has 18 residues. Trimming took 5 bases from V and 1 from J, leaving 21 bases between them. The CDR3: CASSPLSPRQGSGNTIYF. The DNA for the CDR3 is TGTGCCAGCAGTCCTCTCTCCCCTCGGCAGGGATCTGGAAACACCATATATTTT.

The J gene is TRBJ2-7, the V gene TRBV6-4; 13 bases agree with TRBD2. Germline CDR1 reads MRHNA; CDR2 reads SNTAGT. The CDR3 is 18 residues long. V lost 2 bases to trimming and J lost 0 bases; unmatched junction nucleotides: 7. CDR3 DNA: TGTGCCAGCAGTGACCGGACTAGCGGGAGCCTAAGCTCCTACGAGCAGTACTTC. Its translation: CASSDRTSGSLSSYEQYF.

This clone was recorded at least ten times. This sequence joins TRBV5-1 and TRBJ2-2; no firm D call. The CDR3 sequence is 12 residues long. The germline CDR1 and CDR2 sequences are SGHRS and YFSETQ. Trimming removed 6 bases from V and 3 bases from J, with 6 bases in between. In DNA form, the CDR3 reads TGCGCCAGCAATGGCGACACCGGGGAGCTGTTTTTT. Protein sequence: CASNGDTGELFF. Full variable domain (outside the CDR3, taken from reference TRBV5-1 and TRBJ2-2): KAGVTQTPRYLIKTRGQQVTLSCSPISGHRSVSWYQQTPGQGLQFLFEYFSETQRNKGNFPGRFSGRQFSNSRSEMNVSTLELGDSALYLCASNGDTGELFFGEGSRLTVL.

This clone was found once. CDR3 sequence (DNA): TGTGCCAGCAGGAGGGGGGGGAAGGGGCTTGAGACCCAGTACTTC. Its translation: CASRRGGKGLETQYF. This chain connects TRBV6-5 to TRBJ2-5; possible D gene TRBD2, 7 bases. Germline V gene data show CDR1 as MNHEY and CDR2 as SVGAGI. The CDR3 consists of 15 residues. The ends were cut back, 6 bases at V and 5 bases at J, with 19 bases in the middle.

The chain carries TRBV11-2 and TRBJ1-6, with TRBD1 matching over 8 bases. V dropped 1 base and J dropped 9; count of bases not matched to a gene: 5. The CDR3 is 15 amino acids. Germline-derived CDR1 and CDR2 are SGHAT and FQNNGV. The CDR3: CASSLATGGGSPLHF. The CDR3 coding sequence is TGTGCCAGCAGCTTAGCTACAGGGGGTGGTTCACCCCTCCACTTT.

The CDR3 bases are TGCAGCGTTCATATTGGAAGTAACTATGGCTACACCTTC. Residues: CSVHIGSNYGYTF. The gene calls are TRBV29-1 and TRBJ1-2, with D hard to call. Per germline, CDR1 SQVTM and CDR2 ANQGSEA. The CDR3 loop spans 13 amino acids. Trimming removed 5 bases at V and 1 base at J, with 11 bases between.

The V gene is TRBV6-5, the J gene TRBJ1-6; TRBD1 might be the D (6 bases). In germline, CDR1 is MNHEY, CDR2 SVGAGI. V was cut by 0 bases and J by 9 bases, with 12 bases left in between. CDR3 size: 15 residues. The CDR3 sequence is CASSYSGGSISPLHF. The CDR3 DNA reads TGTGCCAGCAGTTACTCGGGGGGCAGCATTTCACCCCTCCACTTT.

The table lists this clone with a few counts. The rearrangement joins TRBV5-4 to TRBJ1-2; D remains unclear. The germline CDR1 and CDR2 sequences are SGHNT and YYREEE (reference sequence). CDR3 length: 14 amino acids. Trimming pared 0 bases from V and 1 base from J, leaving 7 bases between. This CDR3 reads CASSLASINYGYTF. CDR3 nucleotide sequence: TGTGCCAGCAGCTTGGCTTCGATTAACTATGGCTACACCTTC.

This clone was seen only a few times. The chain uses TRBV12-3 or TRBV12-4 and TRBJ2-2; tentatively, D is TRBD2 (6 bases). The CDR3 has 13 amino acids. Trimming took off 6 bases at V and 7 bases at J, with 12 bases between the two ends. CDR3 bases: TGTGCCAGCAGCCGGAGACTAGGCGGGGAGCTGTTTTTT. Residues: CASSRRLGGELFF.

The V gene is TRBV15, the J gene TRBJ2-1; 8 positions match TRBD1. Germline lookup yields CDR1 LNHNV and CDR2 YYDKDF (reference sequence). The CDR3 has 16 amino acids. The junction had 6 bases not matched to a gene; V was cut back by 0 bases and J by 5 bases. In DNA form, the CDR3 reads TGTGCCACCAGCAGAGATTTGGACAGGGCGAACAATGAGCAGTTCTTC. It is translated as CATSRDLDRANNEQFF.

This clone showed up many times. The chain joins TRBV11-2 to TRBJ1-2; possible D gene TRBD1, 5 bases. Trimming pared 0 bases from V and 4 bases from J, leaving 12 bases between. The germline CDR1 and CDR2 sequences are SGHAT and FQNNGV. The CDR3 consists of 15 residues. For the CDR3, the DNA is TGTGCCAGCAGCTTAGAGCCCTCAGGGTCCTATGGCTACACCTTC. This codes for CASSLEPSGSYGYTF.

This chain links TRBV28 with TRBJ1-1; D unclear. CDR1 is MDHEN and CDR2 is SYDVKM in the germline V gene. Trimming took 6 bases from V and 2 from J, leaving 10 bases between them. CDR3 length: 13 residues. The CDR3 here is CASRGPSNTEAFF. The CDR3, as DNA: TGTGCCAGCAGAGGGCCAAGTAACACTGAAGCTTTCTTT.

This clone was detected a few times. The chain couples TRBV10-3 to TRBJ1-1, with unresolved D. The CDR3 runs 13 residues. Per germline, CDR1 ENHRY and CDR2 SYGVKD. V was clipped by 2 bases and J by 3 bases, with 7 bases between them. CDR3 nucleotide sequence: TGTGCCATCAGTGAGAGGCCCTACACTGAAGCTTTCTTT. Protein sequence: CAISERPYTEAFF.